The text below deals with one T cell receptor beta chain. Trimming stripped 5 bases from V and 9 bases from J, with 14 bases between. Germline CDR1 and CDR2: SGHTA and FQGNSA. The CDR3 contains 13 residues. The entry originates in a study of blood T cell repertoires in COVID-19. Sequencing was performed with immunoSEQ multiplex PCR; in TCRdb, only in-frame clones are kept and a portion is missing. The sample shows 200,000 or so clones, 80% to 90% of them seen only once. This TCR was recovered from a human donor in a cohort sampled during active COVID-19. The sequencing input was peripheral blood. This chain joins TRBV7-2 and TRBJ2-1; maybe TRBD2 (5 bases). DNA for the CDR3: TGTGCCAGCAGCGAGAGGGTACCTATTGAGCAGTTCTTC. Translated, it gives CASSERVPIEQFF.